This T cell receptor (beta chain) was retrieved from a study of identical twins. General study results and limits: Beta out-of-frame sequences showed weaker excess sharing between twins. Within cord blood, abundant beta clonotypes carried fewer insertions, but memory repertoires showed no such trend.

The V segment lost 1 base and the J segment 4 bases; nucleotides outside the gene matches: 4. Germline loops: CDR1 KGHSH, CDR2 LQKENI. The CDR3 spans 14 residues. This clonotype has ten or more counts. What it recognizes is unknown. Donors uniformly comprised healthy Caucasians. MiXCR, run by TCRdb on the 5' RACE reads, gives a single entry per CDR3 protein. The sample carries approximately 600,000 distinct CDR3 sequences, 9.5% to 10% recorded once. Another study also made use of these data, one on yellow fever vaccine responses in identical twins. That work adds: Among the twins, the vaccine T cell response reportedly seemed partly convergent and partly personalized.

The receptor's source is a woman younger than 35 in good health. The rearrangement joins TRBV18 to TRBJ2-7; 7 bases are shared with TRBD1. The specimen sequenced was PBMCs. This chain's CDR3 is CASSPQRGPYEQYF. The CDR3 nucleotides are TGTGCCAGCTCACCACAAAGGGGGCCTTACGAGCAGTACTTC.